Each of the 28 T cell receptor beta chains below was sequenced from the same sample in a study of T cell changes during pregnancy in multiple sclerosis. Here immunoSEQ multiplex PCR was the method, and the copy in TCRdb shows in-frame clones only, minus some. This table has around 65,000 clones, about nine tenths appearing once. Sample: peripheral blood, taken in the first trimester of pregnancy. The receptors shown here come from a female donor in good health, enrolled as a control in a pregnancy study.

The chain couples TRBV6-6 to TRBJ1-1; 9 bases match TRBD1. Germline V lookup: CDR1 MNHNY, CDR2 SVGAGI (reference sequence). This CDR3 is 14 amino acids long. Trimming removed 7 bases from V and 3 bases from J; junction bases left unmatched: 6. Here the CDR3 reads CASTPGQGYTEAFF. CDR3 in DNA: TGTGCCAGCACCCCGGGACAGGGATACACTGAAGCTTTCTTT.

V is TRBV5-4 and J is TRBJ1-2, with D possibly matching TRBD1 (5 bases). Germline V lookup: CDR1 SGHNT, CDR2 YYREEE (reference sequence). This CDR3 has 12 residues. Trimming left V 10 bases short and J 6 bases short, with 16 bases between. The DNA of the CDR3 is TGTGCCGGTCTGATAGGGGAAGATGGCTACACCTTC. This translates into CAGLIGEDGYTF. Variable domain in full (rest from reference TRBV5-4 and TRBJ1-2): ETGVTQSPTHLIKTRGQQVTLRCSSQSGHNTVSWYQQALGQGPQFIFQYYREEENGRGNFPPRFSGLQFPNYSSELNVNALELDDSALYLCAGLIGEDGYTFGSGTRLTVV.

The rearrangement uses TRBV5-1 and TRBJ1-2; 8 bases match TRBD1. This CDR3 spans 14 amino acids. CDR1 and CDR2 from the germline V gene are SGHRS and YFSETQ. Trimming took 4 bases from V and 7 from J; bases not matched to a gene: 9. This chain's CDR3 is CASSQEGTGGGYTF. The CDR3 DNA is TGCGCCAGCAGCCAAGAGGGGACAGGAGGTGGCTACACCTTC.

The CDR3 DNA sequence: TGTGCCAGCAGCCCCTCCCCGAGCCCGGACCAAGAGACCCAGTACTTC. The encoded protein is CASSPSPSPDQETQYF. The chain links TRBV7-3 to TRBJ2-5; D not certain. V lost 5 bases and J 0 bases, leaving 16 bases between the germline ends. CDR1 SGHTA and CDR2 FQGTGA come from the germline V gene. The CDR3 sequence is 16 residues long.

V is TRBV9 and J is TRBJ1-3; D is uncertain. CDR1 is SGDLS and CDR2 is YYNGEE in the germline V gene. CDR3 length: 16 amino acids. V was cut by 0 bases and J by 0 bases, with 10 bases left in between. The CDR3 spells CASSVVGSISGNTIYF. CDR3 coding DNA: TGTGCCAGCAGCGTAGTCGGGTCGATCTCTGGAAACACCATATATTTT.

The gene calls are TRBV5-6 and TRBJ2-1, with 10 bases lining up with TRBD2. Germline lookup yields CDR1 SGHDT and CDR2 YYEEEE. This CDR3 contains 19 residues. V lost 2 bases, J lost 2 bases, and 13 bases stayed unmatched. The CDR3 DNA reads TGTGCCAGCAGCTTCCCCCGGACTAGCGGTTTAAGACCCTACAATGAGCAGTTCTTC. Translated: CASSFPRTSGLRPYNEQFF.

This chain connects TRBV19 to TRBJ2-2; possibly TRBD2 for D (5 bases). V lost 6 bases to trimming and J lost 1 base, with 15 bases between them. Germline assignment: CDR1 LNHDA and CDR2 SQIVND (reference sequence). CDR3 length: 16 residues. The CDR3 DNA reads as TGTGCCAGTAGCCGTAACGGGATCGTGAACACCGGGGAGCTGTTTTTT. Protein: CASSRNGIVNTGELFF.

V gene TRBV9 combines with J gene TRBJ2-1; 13 bases agree with TRBD2. The CDR3 runs to 17 residues. The germline V gene has CDR1 SGDLS and CDR2 YYNGEE. V dropped 3 bases and J dropped 5; count of bases not matched to a gene: 8. CDR3 protein: CASSDPWTSGRNNEQFF. The CDR3 DNA sequence: TGTGCCAGCAGCGACCCATGGACTAGCGGGAGAAACAATGAGCAGTTCTTC.

The chain carries TRBV6-6 and TRBJ2-3, with 8 bases aligning to TRBD2. The CDR3 runs to 15 residues. J gave up 3 bases and V 3 bases, and 5 bases lay outside the gene matches. Germline CDR1 reads MNHNY; CDR2 reads SVGAGI (reference sequence). CDR3 loop: CASSYVAGRTDTQYF. The DNA for the CDR3 is TGTGCCAGCAGTTATGTAGCGGGGAGAACAGATACGCAGTATTTT.

The genes are TRBV7-2 and TRBJ1-3, with D possibly TRBD1 on 5 matching bases. This CDR3 comprises 15 residues. Looked up from germline, CDR1 is SGHTA and CDR2 is FQGNSA. The V end was cut by 5 bases, the J end by 2 bases, with 13 bases between. The CDR3 region has the DNA TGTGCCAGCAGCCCCGTGGGGGGAGCTGGAAACACCATATATTTT. It encodes CASSPVGGAGNTIYF.

This sequence joins TRBV7-6 and TRBJ2-2, with a tentative D call TRBD2 (5 bases). V lost 5 bases and J lost 0, with 10 bases in between. The CDR3 totals 15 residues. Germline V lookup: CDR1 SGHVS, CDR2 FNYEAQ. In nucleotides, the CDR3 is TGTGCCAGCAGCCCCCAAGCGGCGAACACCGGGGAGCTGTTTTTT. It yields the protein CASSPQAANTGELFF.

In this sample, this clone turned up a few times. The rearrangement uses TRBV6-6 and TRBJ1-5; perhaps TRBD1 as D (5 bases). Trimming shortened V by 2 bases and J by 7 bases, and 12 bases separated the two germline ends. The V gene's germline CDR1 is MNHNY and CDR2 SVGAGI (reference sequence). The CDR3 extends over 14 amino acids. The CDR3 sequence: CASSYGQGGQPQHF. The CDR3 DNA reads as TGTGCCAGCAGTTACGGGCAGGGAGGACAGCCCCAGCATTTT.

The chain couples TRBV11-3 to TRBJ2-7; weak D call: TRBD1 (7 bases). From germline, CDR1 is SGHNT and CDR2 YENEEA. The CDR3 totals 16 residues. V was clipped by 5 bases and J by 4 bases, with 21 bases between them. CDR3 loop: CASSHFAGQITYEQYF. CDR3 bases: TGTGCCAGCAGCCACTTTGCGGGACAGATTACTTACGAGCAGTACTTC.

CDR3: CASSTSRRQASQPQHF. The DNA of the CDR3 is TGTGCCAGCAGCACCTCACGTAGACAGGCTTCCCAGCCCCAGCATTTT. The V and J genes are TRBV21-1 and TRBJ1-5; the table's D call TRBD1 went unverified against the DNA. TRBV21-1 is given as a pseudogene. The CDR3 contains 16 residues.

The V call is TRBV7-9, the J call TRBJ1-5, with TRBD1 matching over 7 bases. CDR1 is SEHNR and CDR2 is FQNEAQ in the germline V gene (reference sequence). Losses at the gene ends were 5 bases for V and 4 bases for J; bases not matched to a gene: 5. The CDR3 is 14 amino acids. The CDR3 nucleotides read TGTGCCAGCAGCCCTCGACAGGGAAATCAGCCCCAGCATTTT. It is translated as CASSPRQGNQPQHF.

The rearrangement joins TRBV10-3 to TRBJ2-2, with 8 bases matching TRBD2. Per the germline V gene, CDR1 is ENHRY and CDR2 is SYGVKD. The CDR3 loop spans 14 amino acids. The J segment lost 1 base and the V segment lost 6 bases, leaving 1 base of the junction unmatched. The CDR3 region is CAIRREVNTGELFF. Written as DNA, the CDR3 is TGTGCCATCAGGCGGGAGGTGAACACCGGGGAGCTGTTTTTT.

The chain couples TRBV29-1 to TRBJ1-4; a weak D match, TRBD1 (6 bases). Germline CDR1 is SQVTM and CDR2 is ANQGSEA. The CDR3 runs 15 residues. The V end was cut by 4 bases, the J end by 10 bases, with 22 bases between. The CDR3 nucleotides are TGCAGCGTTGTCCTAAAGAACCAGGGGATGGTAAAACTGTTTTTT. Translated: CSVVLKNQGMVKLFF. Filled out from reference TRBV29-1 and TRBJ1-4, the complete variable domain reads SAVISQKPSRDICQRGTSLTIQCQVDSQVTMMFWYRQQPGQSLTLIATANQGSEATYESGFVIDKFPISRPNLTFSTLTVSNMSPEDSSIYLCSVVLKNQGMVKLFFGSGTQLSVL.

The chain links TRBV28 to TRBJ1-4; D uncertain. Trimming took off 5 bases at V and 5 bases at J, with 18 bases between the two ends. This CDR3 is 16 amino acids long. The V gene's germline CDR1 is MDHEN and CDR2 SYDVKM. The CDR3: CASSPTRTGLNEKLFF. CDR3 DNA: TGTGCCAGCAGTCCCACTCGGACCGGACTCAATGAAAAACTGTTTTTT.

This rearrangement joins TRBV7-2 to TRBJ2-7; 9 bases line up with TRBD1. The germline CDR1 and CDR2 sequences are SGHTA and FQGNSA. After removal of 3 bases from V and 6 bases from J, the junction contained 9 bases not matched to a gene. The CDR3 length is 15 residues. For the CDR3, the DNA is TGTGCCAGCAGCTTGACAGGGGGGACTCTGGCCGAGCAGTACTTC. Translation gives CASSLTGGTLAEQYF.

The rearrangement uses TRBV5-6 and TRBJ2-3; 7 nucleotides align to TRBD2. J gave up 6 bases and V 5 bases, and 6 bases lay outside the gene matches. Per the germline V gene, CDR1 is SGHDT and CDR2 is YYEEEE. This CDR3 spans 13 amino acids. CDR3 DNA: TGTGCCAGCAGAACCGGGCGGGGGGATACGCAGTATTTT. Translation: CASRTGRGDTQYF.

The chain uses TRBV5-6 and TRBJ2-6, with 8 bases lining up with TRBD1. Germline values: CDR1 SGHDT, CDR2 YYEEEE. The CDR3 contains 18 residues. V lost 6 bases and J lost 0; bases outside the gene matches: 11. The CDR3 DNA follows: TGTGCCAGCACTTGGGACCGGGACAGGCACTCTGGGGCCAACGTCCTGACTTTC. Protein: CASTWDRDRHSGANVLTF.

The genes are TRBV5-6 and TRBJ2-7; tentative D call: TRBD2 (6 bases). The ends were cut back, 3 bases at V and 3 bases at J, with 16 bases in the middle. The CDR3 is 15 residues long. Germline lookup yields CDR1 SGHDT and CDR2 YYEEEE. The DNA for the CDR3 is TGTGCCAGCAGCTCCCGTGGGGGGATCTTCTACGAGCAGTACTTC. It specifies CASSSRGGIFYEQYF.

The chain recombines TRBV11-2 with TRBJ2-7; 8 bases are shared with TRBD2. This CDR3 is built from 16 residues. V trimming: 5 bases; J trimming: 3 bases; junction bases outside the gene matches: 12. The germline V gene has CDR1 SGHAT and CDR2 FQNNGV. The CDR3: CASSPGYSGIHYEQYF. The CDR3 DNA reads TGTGCCAGCAGCCCTGGGTATAGCGGGATACACTACGAGCAGTACTTC.

This clone is deemed medium-sized. The rearrangement joins TRBV6-4 to TRBJ1-6; TRBD1 aligns across 8 bases. The CDR3 consists of 13 residues. The ends lost 6 bases at V and 5 bases at J; junction bases unmatched: 0. CDR1 is MRHNA and CDR2 is SNTAGT in the germline V gene. The CDR3 nucleotides read TGTGCCAGCAGGACAGGGGATAATTCACCCCTCCACTTT. Protein: CASRTGDNSPLHF.

The chain recombines TRBV18 with TRBJ2-5, with 7 bases that match TRBD2. The CDR3 spans 15 residues. CDR1 is KGHSH, CDR2 LQKENI, per germline. V lost 1 base to trimming and J lost 5 bases; unmatched junction nucleotides: 7. CDR3 sequence reads: CASSPQAGLQETQYF. Written as DNA, the CDR3 is TGTGCCAGCTCACCACAAGCGGGGTTACAGGAGACCCAGTACTTC.

This chain connects TRBV7-8 to TRBJ2-2; weak D call: TRBD2 (6 bases). CDR1 is SGHVS and CDR2 is FQNEAQ in the germline V gene. The ends were cut back, 1 base at V and 3 bases at J, with 21 bases in the middle. The CDR3 sequence is 19 residues long. CDR3 nucleotides: TGTGCCAGCAGCTTAGAAGGGTCCGTGGGACTCTCTTACACCGGGGAGCTGTTTTTT. It is translated as CASSLEGSVGLSYTGELFF. Full variable domain (remainder filled in from reference TRBV7-8 and TRBJ2-2): GAGVSQSPRYKVAKRGQDVALRCDPISGHVSLFWYQQALGQGPEFLTYFQNEAQLDKSGLPSDRFFAERPEGSVSTLKIQRTQQEDSAVYLCASSLEGSVGLSYTGELFFGEGSRLTVL.

The V call is TRBV19, the J call TRBJ1-1, with 8 bases that match TRBD1. This CDR3 is 14 amino acids long. Germline V gives CDR1 LNHDA, CDR2 SQIVND (reference sequence). The J segment lost 4 bases and the V segment lost 5 bases, leaving 6 bases of the junction unmatched. Written as DNA, the CDR3 is TGTGCCAGTAGTGTTGACAGGGGTGGCACTGAAGCTTTCTTT. This gives the protein CASSVDRGGTEAFF.

This clone occurred a few times. The chain couples TRBV4-2 to TRBJ1-1; tentative D call: TRBD1 (5 bases). Germline assignment: CDR1 LGHNA and CDR2 YNFKEQ. Trimming left V 0 bases short and J 0 bases short, with 8 bases between. The CDR3 runs to 15 residues. CDR3 loop: CASSQEGLLNTEAFF. The CDR3 DNA reads TGTGCCAGCAGCCAAGAGGGACTCTTGAACACTGAAGCTTTCTTT.